A selection of T cell receptor beta chains follows, all from one sample in a study of blood T cell repertoires in COVID-19. Measured with immunoSEQ multiplex PCR; TCRdb has only the in-frame clones, and not every one. Of under 300,000 clones in the sample, approximately 86% were seen once. Sample: PBMCs or T cells enriched from blood (not recorded which). All receptors derive from a woman aged 25 to 39 with acute COVID-19. Both conserved end residues are part of each CDR3. A D gene is named only where the DNA matches it firmly. The listing skips clone size in some rows; elsewhere it reads once, few, many or a size class.

V gene: TRBV9
D gene: TRBD2
J gene: TRBJ2-7
clone size: -
CDR3 protein: CASSAGSGWGRYEQYF
CDR3 DNA: TGTGCCAGCAGCGCCGGTAGCGGGTGGGGCCGGTACGAGCAGTACTTC

V gene: TRBV29-1
D gene: -
J gene: TRBJ2-1
clone size: -
CDR3 protein: CSVLGQKSSYNEQFF
CDR3 DNA: TGCAGCGTTTTGGGCCAGAAGAGCTCCTACAATGAGCAGTTCTTC

V gene: TRBV7-9
D gene: -
J gene: TRBJ1-6
clone size: -
CDR3 protein: CASSLSAGVDNSPLHF
CDR3 DNA: TGTGCCAGCAGCTTATCCGCAGGGGTCGACAATTCACCCCTCCACTTT

V gene: TRBV5-4
D gene: TRBD1
J gene: TRBJ2-3
clone size: -
CDR3 protein: CASSSTGQDTQYF
CDR3 DNA: TGTGCCAGCAGCTCGACAGGGCAAGATACGCAGTATTTT

V gene: TRBV10-3
D gene: TRBD2
J gene: TRBJ2-3
clone size: -
CDR3 protein: CAISPSPGSGGIVGTDTQYF
CDR3 DNA: TGTGCCATCAGCCCTTCCCCGGGGAGCGGGGGGATCGTAGGGACAGATACGCAGTATTTT

V gene: TRBV5-4
D gene: TRBD2
J gene: TRBJ2-5
clone size: -
CDR3 protein: CASSLSGAQETQYF
CDR3 DNA: TGTGCCAGCAGCCTTAGCGGGGCCCAAGAGACCCAGTACTTC

V gene: TRBV28
D gene: TRBD1
J gene: TRBJ2-6
clone size: -
CDR3 protein: CASRPGQGVDVLTF
CDR3 DNA: TGTGCCAGCAGACCGGGACAGGGGGTCGACGTCCTGACTTTC

V gene: TRBV6-6
D gene: -
J gene: TRBJ1-6
clone size: -
CDR3 protein: CASSPPTRASPLHF
CDR3 DNA: TGTGCCAGCAGTCCGCCCACCAGGGCATCACCCCTCCACTTT

V gene: TRBV4-1
D gene: TRBD2
J gene: TRBJ2-3
clone size: -
CDR3 protein: CASSQISGTSGGATDTQYF
CDR3 DNA: TGCGCCAGCAGCCAGATTTCGGGGACTAGCGGGGGGGCAACAGATACGCAGTATTTT

V gene: TRBV12-2
D gene: -
J gene: TRBJ2-3
clone size: -
CDR3 protein: CASRLVYFWPSGGTSTDTQYF
CDR3 DNA: TGTGCAAGTCGCTTAGTGTATTTTTGGCCTAGCGGGGGGACTAGCACAGATACGCAGTATTTT

V gene: TRBV4-1
D gene: -
J gene: TRBJ1-4
clone size: few
CDR3 protein: CASSQEPRRKLFF
CDR3 DNA: TGCGCCAGCAGCCAAGAGCCCCGGAGAAAACTGTTTTTT

V gene: TRBV29-1
D gene: TRBD2
J gene: TRBJ2-3
clone size: once
CDR3 protein: CSVGTSGINTQYF
CDR3 DNA: TGCAGCGTGGGGACTAGCGGGATTAATACGCAGTATTTT

V gene: TRBV7-9
D gene: -
J gene: TRBJ2-7
clone size: -
CDR3 protein: CASSFGGSSEQYF
CDR3 DNA: TGTGCCAGCAGCTTTGGTGGGAGTAGCGAGCAGTACTTC

V gene: TRBV28
D gene: TRBD1
J gene: TRBJ1-2
clone size: -
CDR3 protein: CASSQEGARYGYTF
CDR3 DNA: TGTGCCAGCAGTCAGGAGGGGGCACGCTATGGCTACACCTTC

V gene: TRBV7-2
D gene: TRBD2
J gene: TRBJ2-1
clone size: -
CDR3 protein: CASSRDSGRSSEQFF
CDR3 DNA: TGTGCCAGCAGCCGGGATAGCGGGAGGTCTAGTGAGCAGTTCTTC

V gene: TRBV19
D gene: TRBD1
J gene: TRBJ1-5
clone size: -
CDR3 protein: CASSRQGKGYQPQHF
CDR3 DNA: TGTGCCAGTAGCAGACAGGGGAAAGGGTATCAGCCCCAGCATTTT

V gene: TRBV23-1
D gene: -
J gene: TRBJ1-1
clone size: -
CDR3 protein: CASSQPGLTNTEAFF
CDR3 DNA: TGCGCCAGCAGTCAACCGGGACTAACGAACACTGAAGCTTTCTTT

V gene: TRBV28
D gene: TRBD1
J gene: TRBJ2-7
clone size: -
CDR3 protein: CASNDRVYEQYF
CDR3 DNA: TGTGCCAGCAACGACAGGGTTTACGAGCAGTACTTC

V gene: TRBV6-5
D gene: TRBD1
J gene: TRBJ2-7
clone size: few
CDR3 protein: CASSQWAGTVDEQYF
CDR3 DNA: TGTGCCAGCAGCCAGTGGGCAGGGACAGTCGACGAGCAGTACTTC

V gene: TRBV28
D gene: -
J gene: TRBJ1-1
clone size: once
CDR3 protein: CASRALEAFF
CDR3 DNA: TGTGCCAGCAGGGCCCTTGAAGCTTTCTTT

V gene: TRBV30
D gene: TRBD2
J gene: TRBJ2-1
clone size: -
CDR3 protein: CAWTSGGVQFF
CDR3 DNA: TGTGCCTGGACTAGCGGGGGCGTCCAGTTCTTC

V gene: TRBV5-6
D gene: TRBD2
J gene: TRBJ2-5
clone size: -
CDR3 protein: CASNLAGDRGETQYF
CDR3 DNA: TGTGCCAGCAACCTGGCGGGAGATCGGGGAGAGACCCAGTACTTC

V gene: TRBV3-1/TRBV3-2
D gene: -
J gene: TRBJ1-2
clone size: -
CDR3 protein: CASSQGTDNGYTF
CDR3 DNA: TGTGCCAGCAGCCAAGGGACTGACAATGGCTACACCTTC

V gene: TRBV6-4
D gene: TRBD2
J gene: TRBJ2-1
clone size: -
CDR3 protein: CASSESPAGGGEQFF
CDR3 DNA: TGTGCCAGCAGTGAATCACCAGCGGGAGGAGGTGAGCAGTTCTTC

V gene: TRBV6-5
D gene: TRBD2
J gene: TRBJ2-3
clone size: -
CDR3 protein: CASSYGTLAGAYTQYF
CDR3 DNA: TGTGCCAGCAGTTACGGGACCCTAGCGGGCGCTTATACGCAGTATTTT

V gene: TRBV28
D gene: -
J gene: TRBJ2-7
clone size: -
CDR3 protein: CASTSSRRRDWYEQYF
CDR3 DNA: TGTGCCAGCACCAGTTCAAGGCGGCGGGACTGGTACGAGCAGTACTTC